This T cell receptor (beta chain) was identified during a study of human T cells and chemical hapten exposure. As for the study in general: Per-sample variation in TCR yield stemmed mainly from small pooled library volume differences.

In its sample, this clonotype was seen a few times. Its specificity is not known. Germline CDR1 and CDR2: DFQATT and SNEGSKA (reference sequence). The CDR3 consists of 11 residues. Trimming removed 4 bases from V and 3 bases from J, with 6 bases in between. In TCRdb, the RACE reads were re-called with MiXCR into one record per CDR3 protein. The sample has about 110,000 distinct CDR3 sequences; less than 15% are singletons. The time point here: pre-sensitization, week 0. Noted treatment: therapeutic diphenylcyclopropenone sensitization with weekly scalp DPC. Prior to application of each patch test, blood was drawn. The authors extracted total RNA from unfractionated whole blood. Overall study findings and caveats: Alopecia in the donors means their immune response may deviate from healthy people's.

This chain links TRBV20-1 with TRBJ1-2; D unclear. The clonotype comes from a woman between 50 and 59 years old with alopecia areata. Some clones in this sample may be carry-over from other donors' samples. The input for sequencing was whole blood, taken in connection with sensitization to the hapten diphenylcyclopropenone (DPC). This CDR3 is CSATGDYGYTF. CDR3 nucleotides: TGCAGTGCTACCGGAGACTATGGCTACACCTTC.